This T cell receptor beta chain is drawn from a study of T cell repertoires in cytomegalovirus infection. On the study more broadly: It was recently identified HLA-C-restricted and well-studied HLA-B-restricted CMV epitopes that the study used. Study-level findings and limits: In two of eight donors, the top clonotype was HLA-C-restricted CMV-specific. The cumulative frequency of public TCR beta families distinguished individuals who carried CMV together with the relevant HLA.

The CDR3 runs to 15 residues. Germline values: CDR1 MNHNY, CDR2 SVGAGI (reference sequence). V was shortened by 7 bases and J by 6 bases, with 16 bases between the two germline ends. Of note for this clonotype: As yet, its antigen is unknown.

TCRdb fed the reads into MiXCR, producing one record per CDR3 protein. This sample has around 100,000 distinct CDR3 sequences, with over 25% found just once. The source material was CD8+ T cells from cultured PBMCs, sampled from culture after CMV antigen stimulation. The genes are TRBV6-6 and TRBJ1-6; a weak D match, TRBD1 (6 bases). The TCR sequence derives from a human donor in good health (CMV status not recorded). Some clones in this sample may be carry-over from other donors' samples. As DNA, the CDR3 is TGTGCCAGCACCAAATTAGCGGACAGTAATTCACCCCTCCACTTT. Encoded protein: CASTKLADSNSPLHF.